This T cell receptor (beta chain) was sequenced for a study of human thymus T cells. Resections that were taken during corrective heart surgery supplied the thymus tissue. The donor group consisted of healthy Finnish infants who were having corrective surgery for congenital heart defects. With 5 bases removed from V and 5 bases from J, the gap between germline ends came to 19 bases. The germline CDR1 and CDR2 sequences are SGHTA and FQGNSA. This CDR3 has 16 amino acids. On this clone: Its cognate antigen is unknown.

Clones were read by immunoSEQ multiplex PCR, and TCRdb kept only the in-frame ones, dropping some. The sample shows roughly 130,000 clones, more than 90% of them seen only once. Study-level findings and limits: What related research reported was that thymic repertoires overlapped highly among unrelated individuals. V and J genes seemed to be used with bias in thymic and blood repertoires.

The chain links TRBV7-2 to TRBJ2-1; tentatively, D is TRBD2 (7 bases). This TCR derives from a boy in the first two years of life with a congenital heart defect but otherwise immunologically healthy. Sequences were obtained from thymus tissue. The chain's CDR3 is CASSPHAGAPDNEQFF. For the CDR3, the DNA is TGTGCCAGCAGCCCTCATGCGGGGGCCCCCGACAATGAGCAGTTCTTC.